Reported below is one TCR beta chain. The sample is drawn from a study of T cells in localized non-small cell lung cancer. Germline V gene data show CDR1 as LNHDA and CDR2 as SQIVND (reference sequence). Trimming took 0 bases from V and 4 from J, leaving 10 bases between them. The CDR3 has 15 amino acids. The assay was immunoSEQ multiplex PCR, and TCRdb's table has in-frame clones only and misses some. This table holds approximately 35,000 clones, approximately 87% found once. The sequence came from a man aged 35-75 years with stage I lung adenocarcinoma. Sequenced here: peripheral blood, sampled before any cancer treatment. This chain joins TRBV19 and TRBJ1-5; D is unclear. The CDR3 sequence: CASSIEMSRNQPQHF. In nucleotides, the CDR3 is TGTGCCAGTAGTATAGAAATGAGCAGAAATCAGCCCCAGCATTTT.